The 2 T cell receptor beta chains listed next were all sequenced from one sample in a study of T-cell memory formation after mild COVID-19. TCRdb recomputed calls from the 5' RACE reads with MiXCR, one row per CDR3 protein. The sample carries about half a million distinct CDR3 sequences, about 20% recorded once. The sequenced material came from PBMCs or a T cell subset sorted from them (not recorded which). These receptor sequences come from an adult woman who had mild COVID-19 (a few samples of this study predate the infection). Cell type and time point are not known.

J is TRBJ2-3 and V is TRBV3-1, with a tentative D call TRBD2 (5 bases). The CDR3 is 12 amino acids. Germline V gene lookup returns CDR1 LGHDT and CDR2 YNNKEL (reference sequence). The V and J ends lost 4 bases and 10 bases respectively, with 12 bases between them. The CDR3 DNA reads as TGTGCCAGCAGCCGGGTGGACGGGGCGCAGTATTTT. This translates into CASSRVDGAQYF.

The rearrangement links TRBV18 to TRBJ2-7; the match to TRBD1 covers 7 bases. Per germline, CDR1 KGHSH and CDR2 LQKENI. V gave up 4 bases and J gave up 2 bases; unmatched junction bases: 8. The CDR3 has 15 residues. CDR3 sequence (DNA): TGTGCCAGCTCACTAGGACAGGAGAGAACCTACGAGCAGTACTTC. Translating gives CASSLGQERTYEQYF.